This T cell receptor (beta chain) was captured by sequencing in a study of Graves' ophthalmopathy and Graves' hyperthyroidism. Points from the study as a whole: Most expanded clonotypes from thyroid (those above 0.001 frequency) were also found in blood.

There are a few counts of this clonotype. The antigen remains unidentified. It may be a read error: a sequence one base away is much more abundant. The CDR3 does not end in the conserved phenylalanine or tryptophan, so this is likely a read error. RNA transcripts were the template, and TCR beta CDR3 regions were amplified from them. Investigators did first-round RT-PCR with HTBI primers, then second-round multiplex PCR. Via MiXCR, TCRdb re-called the multiplex PCR reads, giving one row per CDR3 protein. The sample includes some 390,000 distinct CDR3 sequences, 18% of them seen just once. The CDR3 consists of 16 residues. Trimming cost V 1 base and J 3 bases, with 15 bases left between them. Germline-derived CDR1 and CDR2 are LGHDT and YNNKEL (reference sequence). Diagnostic conclusions were grounded in clinical symptoms, serum thyroxine, TRAb, thyroid ultrasound and orbital computed tomography.

The chain couples TRBV3-1 to TRBJ2-5; D is possibly TRBD1 (6 bases). Sequencing was carried out using peripheral blood. The sequence was collected from a woman aged 18-29 years with Graves' ophthalmopathy. This chain's CDR3 is CASSQGPGAGEETQYL. The CDR3 bases are TGTGCCAGCAGCCAAGGACCAGGGGCCGGGGAAGAGACCCAGTACCTC.